This T cell receptor (beta chain) was sequenced in a study of blood T cell repertoires in COVID-19. Looking at the study overall: Italy, Spain and the United States were the sources of the convalescent and acute COVID-19 samples. T cells, B-cell-depleted T cells, or PBMCs provided the cDNA or gDNA that served as material.

As handled by the study authors: Using reference gene primer amplification, nucleated cell counts were estimated. The data were produced by immunoSEQ multiplex PCR, yet TCRdb's version contains in-frame clones alone and is incomplete. That table gives V, J and clone size, and the DNA gave D and trimming. The data show about 240,000 clones, about nine tenths seen once. This CDR3 is built from 15 residues. V dropped 1 base and J dropped 4 bases, with 13 bases sitting between them. Germline CDR1 is SGHAT and CDR2 is FQNNGV. The clonotype originates from a man aged 55 to 69 who had recovered from COVID-19. Sequenced sample: peripheral blood. This chain links TRBV11-2 with TRBJ1-1; possible D gene TRBD1, 5 bases. This CDR3 is CASSLVAREGTEAFF. As DNA, the CDR3 is TGTGCCAGCAGCTTAGTAGCCAGGGAGGGCACTGAAGCTTTCTTT.